This passage covers 21 T cell receptor beta chains from one sample sequenced in a study of T cell responses to AZD1222 COVID-19 vaccine. The protocol was immunoSEQ multiplex PCR, while the TCRdb copy is restricted to in-frame clones and leaves out a portion. Of more than 85,000 clones in the sample, around nine tenths were seen once. The source material was peripheral blood, sampled 28 days after the second AZD1222 dose. These receptors were obtained from an adult who received the AZD1222 COVID-19 vaccine.

The CDR3 sequence: CASSSAGGGEQFF. In DNA, the CDR3 is TGTGCCAGCAGCTCCGCGGGGGGCGGTGAGCAGTTCTTC. This rearrangement joins TRBV7-9 to TRBJ2-1, with 8 bases identical to TRBD2. Germline CDR1 reads SEHNR; CDR2 reads FQNEAQ (reference sequence). The ends lost 4 bases at V and 9 bases at J; junction bases unmatched: 5. CDR3 length equals 13 residues. The variable domain in full, with the rest retrieved from reference TRBV7-9 and TRBJ2-1, is DTGVSQNPRHKITKRGQNVTFRCDPISEHNRLYWYRQTLGQGPEFLTYFQNEAQLEKSRLLSDRFSAERPKGSFSTLEIQRTEQGDSAMYLCASSSAGGGEQFFGPGTRLTVL.

The chain carries TRBV7-2 and TRBJ2-1; D is ambiguous. The CDR3 consists of 13 residues. V was shortened by 2 bases and J by 5 bases, with 7 bases between the two germline ends. Germline assignment: CDR1 SGHTA and CDR2 FQGNSA. CDR3 region: CASSLWVHNEQFF. CDR3 nucleotide sequence: TGTGCCAGCAGCTTATGGGTCCACAATGAGCAGTTCTTC.

Note on this clone: Sequence at one end of the junction differs from germline and may be a read error. The chain employs TRBV27 and TRBJ2-7; no firm D call. The CDR3 sequence is 10 residues long. Germline V CDR1 and CDR2: MNHEY, SMNVEV (reference sequence). CDR3 nucleotide sequence: TGTGCCAGCTCGGGCGCCCCCCACCGTTTC. It specifies CASSGAPHRF.

J is TRBJ2-3 and V is TRBV7-8; D not certain. The CDR3 contains 13 residues. Germline V gives CDR1 SGHVS, CDR2 FQNEAQ. Trimming stripped 1 base from V and 2 bases from J, with 4 bases between. The CDR3 coding sequence is TGTGCCAGCAGCTTAGGGTACACAGATACGCAGTATTTT. Amino acid sequence: CASSLGYTDTQYF. The full variable domain, completed using reference TRBV7-8 and TRBJ2-3, is GAGVSQSPRYKVAKRGQDVALRCDPISGHVSLFWYQQALGQGPEFLTYFQNEAQLDKSGLPSDRFFAERPEGSVSTLKIQRTQQEDSAVYLCASSLGYTDTQYFGPGTRLTVL.

The genes are TRBV7-2 and TRBJ1-3; D is unresolved. V was shortened by 5 bases and J by 0 bases, with 17 bases between the two germline ends. In germline, CDR1 is SGHTA, CDR2 FQGNSA. The CDR3 spans 17 residues. This CDR3 reads CASSLRPMDLSGNTIYF. CDR3 coding DNA: TGTGCCAGCAGCCTAAGGCCGATGGACCTCTCTGGAAACACCATATATTTT.

The chain is built from TRBV15 and TRBJ1-2; D gene ambiguous. V gave up 5 bases and J gave up 5 bases, with 12 bases separating them. The CDR3 length is 13 residues. The V gene's germline CDR1 is LNHNV and CDR2 YYDKDF (reference sequence). The CDR3 protein is CATSSEADYGYTF. The CDR3 nucleotides are TGTGCCACCAGCTCAGAAGCGGATTATGGCTACACCTTC. Based on the CDR3 plus reference TRBV15 and TRBJ1-2, the full variable domain is DAMVIQNPRYQVTQFGKPVTLSCSQTLNHNVMYWYQQKSSQAPKLLFHYYDKDFNNEADTPDNFQSRRPNTSFCFLDIRSPGLGDTAMYLCATSSEADYGYTFGSGTRLTVV.

CDR3 region: CASSVVPDAEAFF. CDR3 nucleotide sequence: TGTGCCAGCAGCGTAGTACCGGACGCTGAAGCTTTCTTT. The V call is TRBV9, the J call TRBJ1-1, with no clear D. The CDR3 totals 13 residues. Trimming removed 0 bases at V and 6 bases at J, with 9 bases between. The germline V gene encodes CDR1 SGDLS and CDR2 YYNGEE.

The rearrangement links TRBV15 to TRBJ1-4; TRBD1 matches 9 bases. The V segment lost 4 bases and the J segment 8 bases; nucleotides outside the gene matches: 17. The CDR3 consists of 18 residues. Germline CDR1 LNHNV, CDR2 YYDKDF (reference sequence). CDR3: CATSTVNRGLARWEKLFF. CDR3 coding DNA: TGTGCCACCAGCACAGTGAACAGGGGGCTGGCTAGATGGGAAAAACTGTTTTTT.

The V call is TRBV28, the J call TRBJ1-1; D perhaps matches TRBD1 (5 bases). The CDR3 is 14 residues long. V shed 7 bases and J shed 2 bases, with 14 bases lying between them. CDR1 and CDR2 from the germline V gene are MDHEN and SYDVKM. CDR3 residues: CASTPGGGNTEAFF. The CDR3 DNA reads as TGTGCCAGCACCCCCGGTGGGGGTAACACTGAAGCTTTCTTT.

This rearrangement joins TRBV4-2 to TRBJ1-2; no clear D gene. Trimming pared 0 bases from V and 4 bases from J, leaving 6 bases between. The CDR3 covers 13 residues. The germline CDR1 and CDR2 sequences are LGHNA and YNFKEQ. In DNA form, the CDR3 reads TGTGCCAGCAGCCAAGACGACCTCTATGGCTACACCTTC. This sequence encodes CASSQDDLYGYTF.

The chain combines TRBV30 with TRBJ2-1; 11 positions agree with TRBD1. Trimming removed 4 bases from V and 4 bases from J; junction bases left unmatched: 6. CDR3 length: 15 residues. Germline-derived CDR1 and CDR2 are GTSNPN and SVGIG (reference sequence). The CDR3 sequence is CAWIRTGGFYNEQFF. The CDR3 nucleotides read TGTGCCTGGATTCGGACAGGGGGCTTTTACAATGAGCAGTTCTTC.

This chain joins TRBV6-2 or TRBV6-3 and TRBJ2-1, with 8 bases lining up with TRBD2. V was pared by 2 bases and J by 7 bases, with 10 bases of the junction left unmatched. Germline V lookup: CDR1 MNHEY, CDR2 SVGEGT. The CDR3 extends over 16 amino acids. The CDR3, as DNA: TGTGCCAGCAGTTACGTTTTAGGAGCGGGGGATAATGAGCAGTTCTTC. It yields the protein CASSYVLGAGDNEQFF.

This chain uses TRBV19 with TRBJ1-5, with D perhaps TRBD1 (6 bases). CDR3 length: 15 amino acids. Germline V gene lookup returns CDR1 LNHDA and CDR2 SQIVND (reference sequence). V dropped 2 bases and J dropped 3 bases, with 11 bases sitting between them. CDR3 coding DNA: TGTGCCAGTAGTATAAACAGGGCGACCAATCAGCCCCAGCATTTT. Its translation: CASSINRATNQPQHF.

This sequence joins TRBV19 and TRBJ1-2; perhaps TRBD1 as D (5 bases). The CDR3 covers 12 residues. V lost 2 bases to trimming and J lost 8 bases, with 9 bases between them. Germline values: CDR1 LNHDA, CDR2 SQIVND (reference sequence). The chain's CDR3 is CASSIRGAGYTF. The CDR3 coding sequence is TGTGCCAGTAGTATACGGGGCGCGGGCTACACCTTC.

This rearrangement joins TRBV11-2 to TRBJ1-1; TRBD1 aligns across 12 bases. CDR3 length: 19 amino acids. Germline values: CDR1 SGHAT, CDR2 FQNNGV. The ends lost 6 bases at V and 2 bases at J; junction bases unmatched: 16. The CDR3 DNA follows: TGTGCCAGCAGTCCTAACTATTACGGGACAGGGGGCGAAAACACTGAAGCTTTCTTT. It translates to CASSPNYYGTGGENTEAFF.

V and J are TRBV5-4 and TRBJ1-6; maybe TRBD1 (5 bases). Trimming removed 4 bases at V and 4 bases at J, with 12 bases between. Germline assignment: CDR1 SGHNT and CDR2 YYREEE (reference sequence). The CDR3 has 15 residues. As DNA, the CDR3 is TGTGCCAGCAGCCCTAGACAGCCTTATAATTCACCCCTCCACTTT. Protein product: CASSPRQPYNSPLHF.

V gene TRBV7-2 combines with J gene TRBJ2-3; D might be TRBD1 or TRBD2, each matching 5 bases. The CDR3 runs to 15 residues. Germline lookup yields CDR1 SGHTA and CDR2 FQGNSA. Deletions cut 5 bases from V and 5 bases from J, with 17 bases between. The CDR3 region is CASSTRSRGEDTQYF. DNA of the CDR3: TGTGCCAGCAGCACGAGAAGTAGAGGGGAAGATACGCAGTATTTT.

The gene calls are TRBV5-5 and TRBJ1-1; D is possibly TRBD1 (6 bases). CDR1 is SGHKS, CDR2 YYEKEE, per germline (reference sequence). The length of the CDR3 is 14 residues. Trimming left V 4 bases short and J 8 bases short, with 18 bases between. CDR3 protein: CASSLFGTPIEAFF. CDR3 DNA: TGTGCCAGCAGCCTGTTCGGGACACCGATAGAAGCTTTCTTT.

The chain joins TRBV7-2 to TRBJ2-3; D gene ambiguous. The CDR3 extends over 12 amino acids. The V end lost 8 bases, the J end lost 0 bases, and 6 bases lay between the germline ends. Germline loops: CDR1 SGHTA, CDR2 FQGNSA. CDR3 nucleotide sequence: TGTGCCAGCCGCACTAGCACAGATACGCAGTATTTT. It specifies CASRTSTDTQYF.

This sequence joins TRBV7-2 and TRBJ2-7; D unclear. Germline lookup yields CDR1 SGHTA and CDR2 FQGNSA. The CDR3 is 13 residues long. The ends were cut back, 2 bases at V and 1 base at J, with 6 bases in the middle. The CDR3 DNA is TGTGCCAGCAGCTTAAAGGCGTCCTACGAGCAGTACTTC. The encoded protein is CASSLKASYEQYF.

This chain uses TRBV19 with TRBJ2-2; 9 bases are a match to TRBD1. The CDR3 contains 16 residues. Germline V gives CDR1 LNHDA, CDR2 SQIVND (reference sequence). V was clipped by 5 bases and J by 6 bases; unmatched bases: 10. The CDR3 here is CASSGTGTRGAGELFF. The DNA for the CDR3 is TGTGCCAGTAGTGGGACAGGGACGCGGGGAGCCGGGGAGCTGTTTTTT.